Listed below are T cell receptor beta chains from one sample, sequenced in a study of T cell responses to AZD1222 COVID-19 vaccine. Measured with immunoSEQ multiplex PCR; TCRdb has only the in-frame clones, and not every one. The sample contains 200,000 to 250,000 clones, roughly 94% of which appear only once. The sequencing here drew on peripheral blood, taken 28 days after the second dose of the MenACWY control vaccine. Receptors originate from an adult who received the MenACWY meningococcal vaccine as a control. Each CDR3 is given with its conserved first and last residue. A D gene is named only where the DNA matches it firmly. Expanded clones get a size class; other rows say once, few or many, or leave the size out.

CDR3 protein: CATGSRDRAGELFF; CDR3 DNA: TGTGCCACCGGGAGCCGGGACAGGGCCGGGGAGCTGTTTTTT; clone size: -; V gene: TRBV19; D gene: TRBD1; J gene: TRBJ2-2
CDR3 protein: CASSFSGAPNSPLHF; CDR3 DNA: TGTGCCAGCAGTTTCTCGGGGGCGCCTAATTCACCCCTCCACTTT; clone size: -; V gene: TRBV27; D gene: -; J gene: TRBJ1-6
CDR3 protein: CASSQDFAREQYF; CDR3 DNA: TGTGCCAGCAGCCAAGATTTCGCCCGCGAGCAGTACTTC; clone size: -; V gene: TRBV3-1/TRBV3-2; D gene: -; J gene: TRBJ2-7
CDR3 protein: CAISGGAQGVSEAFF; CDR3 DNA: TGTGCCATCAGTGGGGGTGCGCAGGGGGTCTCTGAAGCTTTCTTT; clone size: -; V gene: TRBV10-3; D gene: TRBD1; J gene: TRBJ1-1
CDR3 protein: CASSLSAGYEQYF; CDR3 DNA: TGTGCCAGCAGTTTAAGCGCGGGCTACGAGCAGTACTTC; clone size: once; V gene: TRBV12-3/TRBV12-4; D gene: -; J gene: TRBJ2-7
CDR3 protein: CASSLAGRWEVPSYEQYF; CDR3 DNA: TGTGCCAGCAGCTTAGCGGGGCGGTGGGAGGTCCCCTCCTACGAGCAGTACTTC; clone size: -; V gene: TRBV11-2; D gene: -; J gene: TRBJ2-7
CDR3 protein: CASAPGQGKEQYF; CDR3 DNA: TGTGCCAGCGCGCCGGGACAGGGAAAGGAGCAGTACTTC; clone size: -; V gene: TRBV27; D gene: TRBD1; J gene: TRBJ2-7
CDR3 protein: CASSPLLAGGSNTGELFF; CDR3 DNA: TGTGCCAGCTCACCTCTTCTAGCGGGAGGGTCGAACACCGGGGAGCTGTTTTTT; clone size: -; V gene: TRBV18; D gene: TRBD2; J gene: TRBJ2-2
CDR3 protein: CASSSRVSNQPQHF; CDR3 DNA: TGTGCCAGTAGCTCCAGGGTAAGCAATCAGCCCCAGCATTTT; clone size: -; V gene: TRBV19; D gene: -; J gene: TRBJ1-5
CDR3 protein: CASSLGPSEQYF; CDR3 DNA: TGTGCCAGCAGCTTGGGTCCAAGCGAGCAGTACTTC; clone size: once; V gene: TRBV5-6; D gene: -; J gene: TRBJ2-7
CDR3 protein: CASSIGQGRLNTEAFF; CDR3 DNA: TGTGCCAGTAGTATAGGACAGGGCAGATTGAACACTGAAGCTTTCTTT; clone size: -; V gene: TRBV19; D gene: TRBD1; J gene: TRBJ1-1
CDR3 protein: CASSSASVLTLFF; CDR3 DNA: TGTGCCAGTAGCTCCGCCTCCGTACTCACCCTGTTTTTT; clone size: -; V gene: TRBV19; D gene: -; J gene: TRBJ2-2
CDR3 protein: CASSPRDTEQFF; CDR3 DNA: TGTGCCAGCAGCCCGCGGGACACTGAGCAGTTCTTC; clone size: -; V gene: TRBV3-1/TRBV3-2; D gene: -; J gene: TRBJ2-1
CDR3 protein: CAWSPRTSGRSFYEQYF; CDR3 DNA: TGTGCCTGGAGTCCCCGGACTAGCGGGAGATCTTTCTACGAGCAGTACTTC; clone size: -; V gene: TRBV30; D gene: TRBD2; J gene: TRBJ2-7